A single sample is the source of the 2 T cell receptor beta chains below, sequenced in a study of OX40 agonist ivuxolimab in advanced cancers. Only in-frame clones appear in the TCRdb table, and some are missing; sequencing was by immunoSEQ multiplex PCR. The data hold tens of thousands of clones, with under 90% observed a single time. Here the sequenced sample was CD4+ or CD8+ T cells sorted from blood, taken in a trial of the OX40 agonist ivuxolimab. The receptors were gathered from an adult with an advanced solid tumor such as melanoma, head and neck, liver or kidney cancer.

V is TRBV5-1 and J is TRBJ2-5; tentative D call: TRBD2 (6 bases). With 6 bases removed from V and 1 base from J, the gap between germline ends came to 13 bases. Germline V gene sequence: CDR1 SGHRS, CDR2 YFSETQ. This CDR3 region has 14 residues. DNA of the CDR3: TGCGCCAGCAAAGGAGGGGACCTCCAAGAGACCCAGTACTTC. Its translation: CASKGGDLQETQYF.

The rearrangement uses TRBV5-5 and TRBJ2-5; TRBD1 might be the D (5 bases). The germline CDR1 and CDR2 sequences are SGHKS and YYEKEE (reference sequence). V was pared by 0 bases and J by 3 bases, with 12 bases between. The CDR3 consists of 15 residues. The chain's CDR3 is CASSLEGTGEETQYF. CDR3 in DNA: TGTGCCAGCAGCTTGGAGGGAACAGGTGAAGAGACCCAGTACTTC.